This paragraph covers one T cell receptor (beta chain) sequence. Its antigen is not known. Germline V gene lookup returns CDR1 SGHNT and CDR2 YYREEE (reference sequence). V was cut by 4 bases and J by 4 bases, with 19 bases left in between. CDR3 length: 16 residues. Sequencing used immunoSEQ multiplex PCR; TCRdb keeps in-frame clones, though not all of them. This table has more than 400,000 clones, 92% appearing once. The treatment was: around 19 received Ad26.COV2.S at low or high dose, single or two shots; about 5 received placebo; per-sample allocation not given. Day 63 after the first injection of vaccine or placebo was the sampling time. Expressing Wuhan-strain SARS-CoV-2 spike, an Ad26 vector served as the vaccine. The data were taken from a study of Ad26.COV2.S vaccination and SARS-CoV-2 variants. Study-wide background: Ad26.COV2.S given intramuscularly, once or twice 56 days apart.

Points from the study as a whole: Total responses of T cells may have been underestimated by the analyses of TCR breadth and depth. Substantial breadth was reportedly displayed by spike-specific CD8+ and CD4+ T cell responses after vaccination.

The chain is built from TRBV5-4 and TRBJ2-3; TRBD2 is a possible D gene (5 bases). Sequences were derived from peripheral blood, sampled in a trial of Ad26.COV2.S vaccine versus placebo. The receptor's source is a person between 18 and 65 years old who received the Ad26.COV2.S COVID-19 vaccine or a placebo. This CDR3 reads CASSGIMGVMADTQYF. In DNA form, the CDR3 reads TGTGCCAGCAGCGGTATAATGGGAGTGATGGCAGATACGCAGTATTTT.